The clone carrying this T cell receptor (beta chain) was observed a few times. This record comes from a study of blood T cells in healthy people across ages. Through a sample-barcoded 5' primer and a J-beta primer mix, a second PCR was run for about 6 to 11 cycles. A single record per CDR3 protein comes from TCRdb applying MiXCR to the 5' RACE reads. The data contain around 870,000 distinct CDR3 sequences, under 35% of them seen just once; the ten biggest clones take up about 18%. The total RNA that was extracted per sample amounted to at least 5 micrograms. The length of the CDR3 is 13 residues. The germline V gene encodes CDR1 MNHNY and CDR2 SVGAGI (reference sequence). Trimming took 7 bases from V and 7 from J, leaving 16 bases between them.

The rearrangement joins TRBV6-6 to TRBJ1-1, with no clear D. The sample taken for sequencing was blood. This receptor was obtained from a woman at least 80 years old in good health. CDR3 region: CASKPPTMGEAFF. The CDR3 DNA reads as TGTGCCAGCAAACCCCCGACAATGGGTGAAGCTTTCTTT.